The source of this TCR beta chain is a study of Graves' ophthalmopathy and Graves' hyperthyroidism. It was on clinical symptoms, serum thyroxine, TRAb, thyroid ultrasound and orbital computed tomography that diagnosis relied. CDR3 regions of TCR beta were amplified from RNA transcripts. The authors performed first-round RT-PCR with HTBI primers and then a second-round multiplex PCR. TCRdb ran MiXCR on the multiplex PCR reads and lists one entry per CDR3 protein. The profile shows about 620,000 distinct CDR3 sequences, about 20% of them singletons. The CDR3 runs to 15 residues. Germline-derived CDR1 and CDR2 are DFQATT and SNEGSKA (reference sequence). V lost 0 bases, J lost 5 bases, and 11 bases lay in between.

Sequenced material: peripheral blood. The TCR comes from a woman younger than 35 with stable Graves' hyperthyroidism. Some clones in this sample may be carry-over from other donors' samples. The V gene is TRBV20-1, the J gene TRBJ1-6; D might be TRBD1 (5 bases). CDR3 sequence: CSAREAGKDNSPLHF. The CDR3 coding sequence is TGCAGTGCTAGAGAGGCAGGGAAAGATAATTCACCCCTCCACTTT.